This entry lists 15 T cell receptor beta chains sequenced from one sample in a study of human T cells and chemical hapten exposure. TCRdb re-analysed the RACE reads in MiXCR, keeping a single row per CDR3 protein. In the table there are roughly 180,000 distinct CDR3 sequences, about a fifth of which are singletons. Sample time point: patch test 1, 2 weeks after DPC sensitization. Treatment: therapeutic diphenylcyclopropenone sensitization with weekly scalp DPC. The starting material was whole blood, obtained in connection with sensitization to the hapten diphenylcyclopropenone (DPC). These receptors were collected from a woman aged 45-60 years with alopecia areata. Some clones in this sample may be carry-over from other donors' samples.

This sequence joins TRBV7-9 and TRBJ1-6; 7 bases match TRBD1. Trimming removed 2 bases from V and 14 bases from J; junction bases left unmatched: 3. This CDR3 is 12 amino acids long. CDR1 and CDR2 (germline): SEHNR, FQNEAQ (reference sequence). The CDR3 coding sequence is TGTGCCAGCAGCTTACGACAGGGCACCCTCCACTTT. Translating gives CASSLRQGTLHF.

This clonotype has only a few counts. The rearrangement links TRBV7-6 to TRBJ2-1, with 8 bases that match TRBD2. This CDR3 has 15 residues. Germline lookup yields CDR1 SGHVS and CDR2 FNYEAQ. With V trimmed by 7 bases and J by 7 bases, 12 bases remained unmatched. This chain's CDR3 is CASTLLAAGLNEQFF. Here the CDR3 DNA reads TGTGCCAGCACCCTACTAGCGGCCGGCCTGAATGAGCAGTTCTTC.

This clonotype was counted many times. The V gene is TRBV10-3, the J gene TRBJ2-1; TRBD1 is a possible D gene (5 bases). CDR3 length: 15 amino acids. Trimming took off 8 bases at V and 5 bases at J, with 19 bases between the two ends. Germline-derived CDR1 and CDR2 are ENHRY and SYGVKD. CDR3 nucleotide sequence: TGTGCCATCGGGGCCGGGCCGCCACCCCACAATGAGCAGTTCTTC. Protein sequence: CAIGAGPPPHNEQFF.

This clonotype came up once. The chain carries TRBV7-2 and TRBJ2-2; 10 nucleotides match TRBD2. The germline V gene encodes CDR1 SGHTA and CDR2 FQGNSA. Trimming removed 1 base from V and 6 bases from J; junction bases left unmatched: 2. This CDR3 is built from 15 residues. The DNA of the CDR3 is TGTGCCAGCAGCTTAGTAGGGACTAGCGCCGGGGAGCTGTTTTTT. This gives the protein CASSLVGTSAGELFF.

The genes are TRBV3-1 and TRBJ2-7; D not certain. V lost 1 base to trimming and J lost 5 bases, with 6 bases between them. The germline V gene has CDR1 LGHDT and CDR2 YNNKEL (reference sequence). The CDR3 sequence is 12 residues long. In DNA form, the CDR3 reads TGTGCCAGCAGCCAAGCCAGCAACGAGCAGTACTTC. Translation: CASSQASNEQYF.

The chain combines TRBV7-9 with TRBJ2-7; 11 positions agree with TRBD2. V gave up 0 bases and J gave up 3 bases; unmatched junction bases: 10. The germline V gene encodes CDR1 SEHNR and CDR2 FQNEAQ (reference sequence). This CDR3 comprises 18 residues. Here the CDR3 DNA reads TGTGCCAGCAGCTTAGCATCTTGGCAGGGACTAGCGGTCTACGAGCAGTACTTC. It codes for CASSLASWQGLAVYEQYF.

Written as DNA, the CDR3 is TGTGCCAGCAGTCTACTAGAAGCCAATGAGCAGTTCTTC. Translated, it gives CASSLLEANEQFF. The chain links TRBV6-2 or TRBV6-3 to TRBJ2-1, with D possibly TRBD2 on 5 matching bases. CDR3 length: 13 amino acids. The germline gives CDR1 MNHEY, CDR2 SVGEGT. V lost 5 bases, J lost 6 bases, and 11 bases lay in between.

A word on this clonotype: One end of the junction is discordant with germline, which a read error may explain. The rearrangement joins TRBV6-1 to TRBJ1-1, with no clear D. The CDR3 length is 13 residues. Germline CDR1 reads MNHNS; CDR2 reads SASEGT. The CDR3: CASSERLNTVAFF. DNA of the CDR3: TGTGCCAGCAGTGAAAGGTTGAACACTGTAGCTTTCTTT.

Only a few counts were recorded for this clonotype. The rearrangement joins TRBV7-9 to TRBJ2-7; TRBD2 aligns across 7 bases. This CDR3 has 18 amino acids. Germline V gene data show CDR1 as SEHNR and CDR2 as FQNEAQ (reference sequence). The V and J ends lost 5 bases and 3 bases, in that order; junction bases with no gene match: 19. For the CDR3, the DNA is TGTGCCAGCAGCCTAACCCCTAGCGGCGCCAGGATTATCTACGAGCAGTACTTC. Its protein is CASSLTPSGARIIYEQYF.

This clonotype has more than one count but fewer than ten. The gene calls are TRBV12-3 or TRBV12-4 and TRBJ1-5; possible D gene TRBD1, 6 bases. The CDR3 is 16 residues long. V lost 5 bases, J lost 0 bases, and 14 bases lay in between. CDR3 residues: CASSLAGAYSNQPQHF. The CDR3 coding sequence is TGTGCCAGCAGTCTGGCGGGGGCTTATAGCAATCAGCCCCAGCATTTT.

The chain couples TRBV7-9 to TRBJ1-1, with TRBD1 matching over 7 bases. This CDR3 is built from 14 residues. V lost 1 base, J lost 10 bases, and 9 bases stayed unmatched. Per germline, CDR1 SEHNR and CDR2 FQNEAQ (reference sequence). CDR3 sequence: CASSLGAGGARAFF. Here the CDR3 DNA reads TGTGCCAGCAGCTTAGGGGCAGGGGGTGCTCGAGCTTTCTTT.

The CDR3 protein is CASSLVPAYGYTF. The CDR3 DNA reads as TGTGCCAGCAGTTTAGTGCCCGCATATGGCTACACCTTC. The chain is built from TRBV12-3 or TRBV12-4 and TRBJ1-2; no reliable D call. V was cut by 1 base and J by 5 bases, with 8 bases left in between. This CDR3 is 13 amino acids long.

This clonotype has only a few counts. The chain joins TRBV10-3 to TRBJ1-1; 8 bases are shared with TRBD1. The J segment lost 5 bases and the V segment lost 4 bases, leaving 3 bases of the junction unmatched. Germline V gene lookup returns CDR1 ENHRY and CDR2 SYGVKD. The CDR3 loop spans 13 amino acids. The CDR3 DNA is TGTGCCATCAGTGGGACAGGGAAGACTGAAGCTTTCTTT. Encoded protein: CAISGTGKTEAFF.

This clonotype was found a few times. The chain recombines TRBV12-3 or TRBV12-4 with TRBJ2-1; perhaps TRBD2 as D (7 bases). The ends were cut back, 5 bases at V and 10 bases at J, with 21 bases in the middle. The CDR3 extends over 15 amino acids. CDR3 bases: TGTGCCAGCAGTCCCCGGGGGGCGGGAGTAGGCGAGCAGTTCTTC. This encodes CASSPRGAGVGEQFF.

The table lists this clonotype with many counts. The chain joins TRBV5-4 to TRBJ2-2, with D possibly being TRBD1 or TRBD2 (6 bases each). Looked up from germline, CDR1 is SGHNT and CDR2 is YYREEE (reference sequence). Trimming stripped 1 base from V and 5 bases from J, with 12 bases between. The CDR3 totals 15 residues. The CDR3 DNA is TGTGCCAGCAGCTTGAGCCGGGGGCAGACCGGGGAGCTGTTTTTT. Its translation: CASSLSRGQTGELFF.